This T cell receptor beta chain was documented in a study of brain T cells in children with intractable seizures. V trimming: 0 bases; J trimming: 0 bases; junction bases outside the gene matches: 8. CDR3 size: 17 residues. Looked up from germline, CDR1 is SGHNT and CDR2 is YYREEE (reference sequence). Profiling relied on immunoSEQ multiplex PCR, and the TCRdb table lists in-frame clones only, not all of them. The sample includes tens of thousands of clones, 93% of them seen just once. This clonotype originated in a boy under two years old with tuberous sclerosis and intractable seizures. The material sequenced was peripheral blood, taken at surgery. The V call is TRBV5-4, the J call TRBJ2-7; 8 bases are a match to TRBD2. The CDR3 loop is CASSLGLAGRSSYEQYF. In DNA, the CDR3 is TGTGCCAGCAGCTTGGGGCTAGCGGGTCGAAGCTCCTACGAGCAGTACTTC.